This is a list of T cell receptor beta chains from one sample in a study of identifying expanded T cells in peripheral blood. Profiling relied on immunoSEQ multiplex PCR, and the TCRdb table lists in-frame clones only, not all of them. Here the sample spans nearly 60,000 clones, roughly 90% being singletons. The sequenced sample consisted of blood. These TCRs come from a person between 18 and 75 years old in good health. Each CDR3 is given with its conserved first and last residue. The D gene is left open where the match is weak. Some rows mark clone size as missing; the rest say once, few, many or name a class of expanded clone.

V gene	D gene	clone size	J gene	CDR3 protein	CDR3 DNA
TRBV6-5	-	-	TRBJ1-5	CASSSDRNQPQHF	TGTGCCAGCAGTTCCGACAGGAATCAGCCCCAGCATTTT
TRBV5-3	-	-	TRBJ1-5	CARSLPGASNQPQHF	TGTGCCAGAAGCTTGCCGGGGGCCAGCAATCAGCCCCAGCATTTT
TRBV5-6	-	-	TRBJ1-4	CASSAREGAEKLFF	TGTGCCAGCAGCGCCAGGGAAGGGGCCGAAAAACTGTTTTTT
TRBV7-2	-	few	TRBJ2-1	CASTQGTVNEQFF	TGTGCCAGCACCCAAGGTACGGTTAATGAGCAGTTCTTC
TRBV4-3	TRBD1	-	TRBJ2-3	CASSQDRDTQYF	TGCGCCAGCAGCCAGGACAGGGATACGCAGTATTTT
TRBV5-4	TRBD2	few	TRBJ2-5	CASSKGLAGEKETQYF	TGTGCCAGCAGCAAGGGGCTAGCGGGAGAGAAGGAGACCCAGTACTTC
TRBV2	TRBD1	-	TRBJ2-1	CASSERTGDDEQFF	TGTGCCAGCAGTGAACGGACAGGGGACGATGAGCAGTTCTTC
TRBV2	-	once	TRBJ1-2	CASSAGQGYGYTF	TGTGCCAGCAGCGCCGGGCAGGGGTATGGCTACACCTTC
TRBV4-2	-	-	TRBJ1-5	CASSQDRVQPQHF	TGTGCCAGCAGCCAAGACCGGGTCCAGCCCCAGCATTTT
TRBV7-7	-	-	TRBJ2-5	CASSPRQLQETQYF	TGTGCCAGCAGCCCTCGACAGCTCCAAGAGACCCAGTACTTC
TRBV4-3	-	-	TRBJ2-3	CASSLRDSYTDTQYF	TGCGCCAGCAGTCTTAGGGACTCTTACACAGATACGCAGTATTTT
TRBV6-5	-	-	TRBJ1-6	CASNSYNSPLHF	TGTGCCAGCAACAGCTATAATTCACCCCTCCACTTT
TRBV30	-	once	TRBJ2-7	CAWRKSPGQGYEQYF	TGTGCCTGGAGAAAATCGCCGGGACAAGGCTACGAGCAGTACTTC
TRBV19	-	few	TRBJ1-5	CASSPTGGHQPQHF	TGTGCCAGTAGTCCTACCGGGGGCCATCAGCCCCAGCATTTT
TRBV2	-	-	TRBJ2-7	CASSLSYEQYF	TGTGCCAGCAGTCTCTCCTACGAGCAGTACTTC
TRBV2	-	-	TRBJ1-2	CASRDFSKGYTF	TGTGCCAGCAGGGACTTCAGTAAGGGCTACACCTTC
TRBV28	-	-	TRBJ1-4	CASSPDKPNEKLFF	TGTGCCAGCAGTCCCGACAAACCTAATGAAAAACTGTTTTTT
TRBV11-2	-	-	TRBJ2-2	CASSPPGSGGATGELFF	TGTGCCAGCAGCCCCCCAGGTTCCGGGGGTGCCACCGGGGAGCTGTTTTTT
TRBV28	-	-	TRBJ1-2	CASRNPYGYTF	TGTGCCAGCCGGAATCCATATGGCTACACCTTC
TRBV7-2	-	-	TRBJ2-7	CASSLEGWGADEQYF	TGTGCCAGCAGCTTAGAAGGTTGGGGGGCGGATGAGCAGTACTTC
TRBV5-1	-	-	TRBJ1-4	CASSLGQGNEKLFF	TGCGCCAGCAGCTTGGGGCAGGGGAATGAAAAACTGTTTTTT
TRBV18	TRBD1	once	TRBJ2-7	CASLLGPVRRQGIEQYF	TGTGCCAGCCTACTAGGCCCAGTGCGCCGACAGGGCATCGAGCAGTACTTC
TRBV7-9	-	once	TRBJ2-5	CASSHSSQKTQYF	TGTGCCAGCAGCCACAGCAGCCAAAAGACCCAGTACTTC
TRBV5-1	TRBD2	-	TRBJ2-7	CASSYRVAGATPYEQYF	TGCGCCAGCAGCTATCGAGTAGCGGGAGCCACCCCGTACGAGCAGTACTTC
TRBV7-2	TRBD1	-	TRBJ1-2	CASSERDRDGYTF	TGTGCCAGCAGCGAGCGGGACAGGGACGGCTACACCTTC
TRBV10-3	-	-	TRBJ2-4	CATARPGAKNIQYF	TGTGCCACGGCTCGACCAGGGGCCAAAAACATTCAGTACTTC
TRBV11-2	-	once	TRBJ1-1	CASSYLNTEAFF	TGTGCCAGCAGCTACTTGAACACTGAAGCTTTCTTT
TRBV28	-	-	TRBJ1-1	CASSLGGDTEAFF	TGTGCCAGCAGTTTAGGGGGCGACACTGAAGCTTTCTTT
TRBV7-8	-	-	TRBJ2-3	CASSFKVGGSVGHTQYF	TGTGCCAGCAGCTTTAAGGTCGGGGGCTCTGTCGGGCATACGCAGTATTTT
TRBV28	-	-	TRBJ2-7	CASSSLDFSYEQYF	TGTGCCAGCAGTTCGCTCGACTTTAGCTACGAGCAGTACTTC
TRBV12-1	-	once	TRBJ1-2	CASSIKQGPRTNYGYTF	TGTGCCAGCAGCATAAAACAGGGGCCAAGGACTAACTATGGCTACACCTTC
TRBV29-1	-	-	TRBJ1-1	CSVRGAGTEAFF	TGCAGCGTGAGGGGAGCGGGGACTGAAGCTTTCTTT
TRBV29-1	-	once	TRBJ1-1	CSARLGGSEAFF	TGCAGCGCCCGCCTAGGGGGTAGCGAAGCTTTCTTT
TRBV29-1	TRBD1	-	TRBJ2-7	CSSLGTVYEQYF	TGCAGCTCCCTCGGGACAGTCTACGAGCAGTACTTC
TRBV28	-	medium-sized	TRBJ2-7	CASSLVETYEQYF	TGTGCCAGCAGTTTAGTGGAGACCTACGAGCAGTACTTC
TRBV5-1	-	-	TRBJ2-3	CASSLAHTDTDTQYF	TGCGCCAGCAGCTTGGCACACACAGACACAGATACGCAGTATTTT
TRBV2	-	-	TRBJ2-5	CASGTSGTQYF	TGTGCCAGCGGGACCAGTGGGACCCAGTACTTC
TRBV19	TRBD1	-	TRBJ1-2	CASSPQTGVNYGYTF	TGTGCCAGTAGCCCCCAGACAGGGGTTAACTATGGCTACACCTTC
TRBV7-2	TRBD1	-	TRBJ1-2	CASSSRTGQDYGYTF	TGTGCCAGCAGCTCTCGGACAGGCCAAGACTATGGCTACACCTTC
TRBV18	TRBD1	-	TRBJ2-7	CASSRQGGYYEQYF	TGTGCCAGCTCGCGACAGGGTGGTTACTACGAGCAGTACTTC
TRBV7-2	-	-	TRBJ2-1	CASSLWGNEQFF	TGTGCCAGCAGCTTATGGGGGAATGAGCAGTTCTTC
TRBV7-9	-	-	TRBJ2-7	CASSLVVTGYEQYF	TGTGCCAGCAGCTTAGTAGTTACGGGGTACGAGCAGTACTTC
TRBV6-1	TRBD1	few	TRBJ2-7	CASSEANGQGLF	TGTGCCAGCAGTGAAGCGAACGGACAGGGCCTCTTC
TRBV6-5	-	few	TRBJ1-5	CASRPAGAGQPQHF	TGTGCCAGCAGGCCCGCAGGGGCGGGACAGCCCCAGCATTTT
TRBV14	TRBD2	-	TRBJ2-1	CASRPGLAKYNEQFF	TGTGCCAGCAGACCCGGACTAGCGAAATACAATGAGCAGTTCTTC
TRBV29-1	-	-	TRBJ2-5	CSVERGETQYF	TGCAGCGTTGAGAGGGGGGAGACCCAGTACTTC